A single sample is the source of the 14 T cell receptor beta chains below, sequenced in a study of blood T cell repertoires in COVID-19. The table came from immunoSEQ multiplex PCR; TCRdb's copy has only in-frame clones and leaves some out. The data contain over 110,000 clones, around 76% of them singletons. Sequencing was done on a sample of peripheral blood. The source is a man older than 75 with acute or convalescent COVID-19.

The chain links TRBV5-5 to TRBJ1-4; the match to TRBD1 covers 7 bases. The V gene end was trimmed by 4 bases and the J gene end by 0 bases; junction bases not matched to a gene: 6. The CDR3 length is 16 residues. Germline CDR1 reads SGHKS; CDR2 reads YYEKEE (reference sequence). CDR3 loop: CASSLGQLSTNEKLFF. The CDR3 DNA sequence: TGTGCCAGCAGCCTGGGACAGCTCTCAACTAATGAAAAACTGTTTTTT.

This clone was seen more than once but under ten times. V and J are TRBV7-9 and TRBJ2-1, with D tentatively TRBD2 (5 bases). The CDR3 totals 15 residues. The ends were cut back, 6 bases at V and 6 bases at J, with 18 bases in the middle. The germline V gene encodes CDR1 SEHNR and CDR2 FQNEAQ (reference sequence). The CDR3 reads CASSQPGKRANEQFF. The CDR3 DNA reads TGTGCCAGCAGTCAACCGGGGAAGAGGGCCAATGAGCAGTTCTTC. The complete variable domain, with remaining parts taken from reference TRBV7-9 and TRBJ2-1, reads DTGVSQNPRHKITKRGQNVTFRCDPISEHNRLYWYRQTLGQGPEFLTYFQNEAQLEKSRLLSDRFSAERPKGSFSTLEIQRTEQGDSAMYLCASSQPGKRANEQFFGPGTRLTVL.

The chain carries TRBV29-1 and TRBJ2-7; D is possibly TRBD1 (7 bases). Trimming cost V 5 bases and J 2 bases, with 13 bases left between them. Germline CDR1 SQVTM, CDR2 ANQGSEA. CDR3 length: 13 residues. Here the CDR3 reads CSVRQGGTYEQYF. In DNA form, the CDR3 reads TGCAGCGTTAGACAGGGAGGAACCTACGAGCAGTACTTC.

CDR3 sequence: CSVANAAGRYF. CDR3 in DNA: TGCAGTGTAGCGAACGCCGCGGGACGGTACTTC. The genes are TRBV20-1 and TRBJ2-7; possibly TRBD2 for D (6 bases). There are 11 residues in the CDR3. The germline CDR1 and CDR2 sequences are DFQATT and SNEGSKA (reference sequence). The V end was cut by 7 bases, the J end by 12 bases, with 19 bases between.

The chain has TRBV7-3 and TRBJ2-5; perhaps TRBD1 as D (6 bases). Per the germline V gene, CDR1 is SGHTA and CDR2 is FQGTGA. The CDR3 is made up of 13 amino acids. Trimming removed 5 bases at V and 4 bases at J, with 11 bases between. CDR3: CASSRDRLETQYF. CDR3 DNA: TGTGCCAGCAGCCGTGACAGGTTAGAGACCCAGTACTTC.

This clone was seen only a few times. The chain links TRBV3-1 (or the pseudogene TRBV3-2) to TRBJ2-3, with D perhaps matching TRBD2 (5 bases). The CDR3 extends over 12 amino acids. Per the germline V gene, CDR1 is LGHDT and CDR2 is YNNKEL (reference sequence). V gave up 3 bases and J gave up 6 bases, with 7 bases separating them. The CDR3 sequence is CASSQEADTQYF. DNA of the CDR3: TGTGCCAGCAGCCAGGAGGCGGATACGCAGTATTTT.

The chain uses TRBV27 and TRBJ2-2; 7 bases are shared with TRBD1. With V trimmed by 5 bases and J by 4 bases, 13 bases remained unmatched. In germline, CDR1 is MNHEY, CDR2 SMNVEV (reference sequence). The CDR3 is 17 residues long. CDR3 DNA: TGTGCCAGCAGTATTATGACAGGGTGGCGAGGCACCGGGGAGCTGTTTTTT. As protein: CASSIMTGWRGTGELFF.

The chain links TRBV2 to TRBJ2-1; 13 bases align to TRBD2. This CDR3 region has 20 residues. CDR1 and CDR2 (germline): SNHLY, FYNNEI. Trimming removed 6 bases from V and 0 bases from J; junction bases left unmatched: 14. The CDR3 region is CASRGRLAGGSVSSYNEQFF. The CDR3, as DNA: TGTGCCAGCAGAGGAAGACTAGCGGGGGGTTCCGTTAGCTCCTACAATGAGCAGTTCTTC.

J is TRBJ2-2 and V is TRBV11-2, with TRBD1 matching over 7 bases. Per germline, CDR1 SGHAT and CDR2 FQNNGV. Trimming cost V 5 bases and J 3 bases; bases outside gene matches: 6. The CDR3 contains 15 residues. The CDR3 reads CASSLTGLDTGELFF. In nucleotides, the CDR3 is TGTGCCAGCAGCCTGACAGGGCTTGACACCGGGGAGCTGTTTTTT.

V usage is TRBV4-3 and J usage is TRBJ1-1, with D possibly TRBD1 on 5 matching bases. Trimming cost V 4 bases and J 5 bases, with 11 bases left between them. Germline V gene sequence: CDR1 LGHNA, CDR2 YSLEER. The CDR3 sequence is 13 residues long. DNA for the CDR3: TGCGCCAGCAGCCTAGGCCCAGGGACTGAAGCTTTCTTT. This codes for CASSLGPGTEAFF.

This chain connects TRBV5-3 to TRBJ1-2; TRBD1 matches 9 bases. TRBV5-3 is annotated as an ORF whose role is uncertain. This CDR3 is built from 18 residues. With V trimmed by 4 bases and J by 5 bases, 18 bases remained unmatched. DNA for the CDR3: TGTGCCAGAAGCCTTCCTGACCGGAGAACAGGGGGCGCTTATGGCTACACCTTC. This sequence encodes CARSLPDRRTGGAYGYTF.

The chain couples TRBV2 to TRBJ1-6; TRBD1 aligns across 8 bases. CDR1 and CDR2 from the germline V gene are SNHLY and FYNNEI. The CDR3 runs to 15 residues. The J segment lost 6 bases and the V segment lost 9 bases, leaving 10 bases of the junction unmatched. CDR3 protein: CARRTGTGVNSPLHF. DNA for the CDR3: TGTGCCAGACGGACAGGGACGGGGGTTAATTCACCCCTCCACTTT.

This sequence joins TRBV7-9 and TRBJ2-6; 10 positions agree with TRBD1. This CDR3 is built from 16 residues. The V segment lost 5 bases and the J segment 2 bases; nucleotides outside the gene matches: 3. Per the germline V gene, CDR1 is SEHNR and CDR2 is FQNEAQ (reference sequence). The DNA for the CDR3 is TGTGCCAGCAGCCGGACAGGGGGGGCTGGGGCCAACGTCCTGACTTTC. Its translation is CASSRTGGAGANVLTF.

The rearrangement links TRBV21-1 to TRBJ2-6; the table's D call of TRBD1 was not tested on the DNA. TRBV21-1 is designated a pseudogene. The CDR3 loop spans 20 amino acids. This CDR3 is CASSSSRQGGFFAGANVLTF. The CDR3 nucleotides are TGTGCCAGCAGCTCCTCACGACAGGGGGGTTTCTTTGCTGGGGCCAACGTCCTGACTTTC.